This T cell receptor (beta chain) is drawn from a study of T cells in Graves' hyperthyroidism and ophthalmopathy. The TCR beta CDR3 regions underwent amplification using RNA transcripts as the source. The HTBI primer set drove a first-round RT-PCR of the TCR CDR3. Via MiXCR, TCRdb re-called the multiplex PCR reads, giving one row per CDR3 protein. This table has 360,000 or so distinct CDR3 sequences, 13% to 15% appearing once. Germline V gene lookup returns CDR1 SQVTM and CDR2 ANQGSEA. The CDR3 has 14 residues. Trimming cost V 7 bases and J 4 bases, with 19 bases left between them. As to this clonotype: Its antigen remains unknown.

Subjects with ophthalmopathy showed a Clinical Activity Score no lower than 3, a NOSPECS grade no lower than 4, and a duration shorter than 3 months. Patients were excluded for uncontrolled infection, other autoimmune disease, pregnancy or lactation. Overall study findings and caveats: Ophthalmopathy and stable hyperthyroidism were separated by a 13 V-J model. Blood also contained most expanded thyroid clonotypes above 0.001.

Sequenced: blood. This sequence originates from a woman in her fifties or sixties with Graves' ophthalmopathy. The rearrangement uses TRBV29-1 and TRBJ2-5, with D possibly matching TRBD1 (6 bases). The CDR3 spells CSAALQARGETQYF. For the CDR3, the DNA is TGCAGCGCCGCCCTCCAGGCCAGGGGAGAGACCCAGTACTTC.